This entry is about one T cell receptor beta chain. V lost 0 bases, J lost 8 bases, and 20 bases lay in between. This CDR3 is 16 amino acids long. Germline assignment: CDR1 SGHRS and CDR2 YFSETQ. The data are from a study of blood T cell repertoires in COVID-19. The data were produced by immunoSEQ multiplex PCR, yet TCRdb's version contains in-frame clones alone and is incomplete. The repertoire has approximately 87,000 clones, around 89% of them found once; the top ten carry roughly 13%. The source of this sequence is a man aged 65 to 79 with active or convalescent COVID-19. Sample: peripheral blood. This sequence joins TRBV5-1 and TRBJ1-2; D gene unclear. The CDR3 sequence: CASSLALLTRGRGYTF. CDR3 DNA sequence: TGCGCCAGCAGCTTGGCCCTTTTGACGCGCGGAAGAGGCTACACCTTC.